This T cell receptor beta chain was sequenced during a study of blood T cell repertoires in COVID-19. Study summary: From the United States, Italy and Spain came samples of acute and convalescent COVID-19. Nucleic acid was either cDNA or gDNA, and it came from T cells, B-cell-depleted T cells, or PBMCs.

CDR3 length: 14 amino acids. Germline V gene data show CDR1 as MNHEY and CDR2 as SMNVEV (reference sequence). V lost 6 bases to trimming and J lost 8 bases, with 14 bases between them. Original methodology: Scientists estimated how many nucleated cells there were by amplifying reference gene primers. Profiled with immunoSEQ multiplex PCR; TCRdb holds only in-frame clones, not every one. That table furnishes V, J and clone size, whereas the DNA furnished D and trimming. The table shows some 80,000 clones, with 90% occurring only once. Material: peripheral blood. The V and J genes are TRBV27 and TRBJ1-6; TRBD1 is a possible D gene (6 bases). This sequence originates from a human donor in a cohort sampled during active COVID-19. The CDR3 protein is CASRWGGQDSPLHF. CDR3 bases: TGTGCCAGCAGATGGGGGGGGCAGGATTCACCCCTCCACTTT.